A selection of T cell receptor beta chains follows, all from one sample in a study of Ad26.COV2.S vaccination and SARS-CoV-2 variants. This table comes from immunoSEQ multiplex PCR, and its TCRdb copy is limited to in-frame clones, with some not included. The table shows 350,000 to 450,000 clones, with 80% to 90% occurring only once. The sequencing here drew on peripheral blood, taken in a trial of Ad26.COV2.S vaccine versus placebo. The source of these receptors is a person aged 18 to 65 who received the Ad26.COV2.S COVID-19 vaccine or a placebo. Each CDR3 is given with its conserved first and last residue. A D gene is named only where the DNA matches it firmly. Size values are once, few and many counts, or a class for expanded clones, and some rows have none.

j_call,v_call,cdr3_length,clone_size,d_call,cdr3_aa,cdr3_nt
TRBJ2-3,TRBV29-1,11,NA,NA,CSTMGTDTQYF,TGCAGTACGATGGGCACAGATACGCAGTATTTT
TRBJ1-1,TRBV7-2,13,NA,NA,CASSLYTNTEAFF,TGTGCCAGCAGCTTATATACGAACACTGAAGCTTTCTTT
TRBJ2-1,TRBV7-7,14,NA,NA,CASSATQSYNEQFF,TGTGCTAGCAGCGCAACTCAAAGTTACAATGAGCAGTTCTTC
TRBJ1-1,TRBV12-3/TRBV12-4,12,few,NA,CASKQGGTEAFF,TGTGCCAGCAAACAGGGCGGGACTGAAGCTTTCTTT
TRBJ2-5,TRBV28,13,NA,NA,CASREGAGGTQYF,TGTGCCAGCAGGGAGGGGGCTGGGGGGACCCAGTACTTC
TRBJ2-2,TRBV7-2,16,NA,TRBD1,CASSTLQGAGTGELFF,TGTGCCAGCAGCACTTTACAGGGGGCAGGAACCGGGGAGCTGTTTTTT
TRBJ1-2,TRBV27,16,NA,TRBD1,CASSLSPGQGREGYTF,TGTGCCAGCAGTTTATCCCCTGGACAGGGAAGAGAGGGCTACACCTTC
TRBJ2-3,TRBV5-1,16,NA,TRBD1,CASSLVGQGAVDTQYF,TGCGCCAGCAGCTTGGTCGGACAGGGGGCCGTAGATACGCAGTATTTT
TRBJ1-3,TRBV7-2,18,NA,NA,CASSLVTGIPSSGNTIYF,TGTGCCAGCAGCTTAGTCACAGGGATCCCCAGCTCTGGAAACACCATATATTTT
TRBJ1-3,TRBV19,14,NA,NA,CASKIGGSGNTIYF,TGTGCCAGTAAGATAGGCGGCTCTGGAAACACCATATATTTT
TRBJ2-7,TRBV30,11,NA,NA,CAWSVALEQYF,TGTGCCTGGAGTGTGGCTCTCGAGCAGTACTTC
TRBJ2-3,TRBV5-8,16,NA,NA,CASLTGLAMWGDTQYF,TGTGCCAGCTTAACCGGACTCGCAATGTGGGGAGATACGCAGTATTTT
TRBJ2-1,TRBV28,15,NA,NA,CASSLPTGPYNEQFF,TGTGCCAGCAGTTTACCCACGGGCCCCTACAATGAGCAGTTCTTC
TRBJ2-2,TRBV2,14,NA,TRBD1,CASRTQGAIGELFF,TGTGCCAGCAGGACACAGGGGGCTATCGGGGAGCTGTTTTTT
TRBJ2-7,TRBV9,14,NA,NA,CASSFGTDSYEQYF,TGTGCCAGCAGCTTTGGGACGGATAGCTACGAGCAGTACTTC
TRBJ1-1,TRBV11-2,15,NA,NA,CASSLVTGGDTEAFF,TGTGCCAGCAGCTTAGTAACAGGCGGTGACACTGAAGCTTTCTTT
TRBJ2-3,TRBV27,15,NA,TRBD2,CASSSPSGTTDTQYF,TGTGCCAGCAGTTCCCCTAGCGGGACGACAGATACGCAGTATTTT
TRBJ2-1,TRBV29-1,17,NA,TRBD2,CSVEGLAGGISYNEQFF,TGCAGCGTTGAAGGGCTAGCGGGGGGGATCTCCTACAATGAGCAGTTCTTC
TRBJ1-2,TRBV7-9,17,NA,NA,CASSAQGVDRHNYGYTF,TGTGCCAGCAGCGCCCAAGGGGTGGACAGACATAACTATGGCTACACCTTC
TRBJ1-4,TRBV5-1,13,NA,TRBD1,CASRQGDGEKLFF,TGCGCCAGCAGGCAGGGGGATGGTGAAAAACTGTTTTTT
TRBJ1-1,TRBV3-1/TRBV3-2,11,few,NA,CASSQGGEAFF,TGTGCCAGCAGCCAAGGAGGTGAAGCTTTCTTT
TRBJ2-5,TRBV9,13,NA,NA,CASSAGLQETQYF,TGTGCCAGCAGCGCCGGCCTTCAAGAGACCCAGTACTTC
TRBJ2-7,TRBV7-8,14,NA,NA,CASSLVQGYYEQYF,TGTGCCAGCAGCTTAGTACAGGGCTACTACGAGCAGTACTTC
TRBJ2-7,TRBV9,14,NA,NA,CASSVVAITYEQYF,TGTGCCAGCAGCGTAGTAGCGATTACCTACGAGCAGTACTTC
TRBJ1-2,TRBV6-2/TRBV6-3,15,NA,NA,CASSPRDLRNYGYTF,TGTGCCAGCAGCCCCCGGGACCTCAGAAACTATGGCTACACCTTC
TRBJ2-1,TRBV30,16,NA,NA,CAWNGGVYSSYNEQFF,TGTGCCTGGAACGGCGGGGTCTACAGCTCCTACAATGAGCAGTTCTTC
TRBJ2-7,TRBV18,14,NA,TRBD1,CASSEGQVSYEQYF,TGTGCCAGCTCAGAGGGACAGGTCTCCTACGAGCAGTACTTC
TRBJ1-2,TRBV4-1,15,NA,NA,CASSQEPPRERGYTF,TGCGCCAGCAGCCAAGAACCCCCCAGGGAAAGAGGCTACACCTTC
TRBJ2-1,TRBV2,13,NA,NA,CASSGEGENEQFF,TGTGCCAGCAGCGGCGAAGGGGAAAATGAGCAGTTCTTC
TRBJ1-6,TRBV5-4,14,few,NA,CASSLRAYNSPLHF,TGTGCCAGCAGCTTGAGGGCCTATAATTCACCCCTCCACTTT
TRBJ2-7,TRBV6-4,15,NA,TRBD1,CASRIIGTGVYEQYF,TGTGCCAGCAGGATAATCGGGACAGGGGTCTACGAGCAGTACTTC
TRBJ2-7,TRBV4-3,17,few,NA,CASSQALTRGRGNEQYF,TGCGCCAGCAGCCAAGCTCTAACGAGGGGCAGGGGTAACGAGCAGTACTTC
TRBJ1-3,TRBV7-9,16,few,TRBD1,CASSFPGQGSGNTIYF,TGTGCCAGCAGCTTCCCGGGACAGGGGTCTGGAAACACCATATATTTT
TRBJ2-3,TRBV30,16,few,TRBD1,CAWSPKGQAGTDTQYF,TGTGCCTGGAGTCCCAAGGGACAGGCGGGGACAGATACGCAGTATTTT
TRBJ2-2,TRBV6-2/TRBV6-3,14,NA,NA,CASSYGLYTGELFF,TGTGCCAGCAGTTACGGGCTTTACACCGGGGAGCTGTTTTTT
TRBJ2-3,TRBV7-2,15,NA,NA,CASSLVGPGTDTQYF,TGTGCCAGCAGCTTAGTAGGTCCAGGGACAGATACGCAGTATTTT
TRBJ1-4,TRBV5-8,18,NA,NA,CASSGGLTTAGPNEKLFF,TGTGCCAGCAGCGGAGGGTTAACAACGGCAGGACCTAATGAAAAACTGTTTTTT
TRBJ2-7,TRBV11-2,17,once,TRBD2,CASSLSGGKSPIYEQYF,TGTGCCAGCAGCCTTAGCGGGGGGAAGTCCCCGATATACGAGCAGTACTTC
TRBJ1-2,TRBV19,14,NA,NA,CASSATASNYGYTF,TGTGCCAGTAGTGCCACGGCCTCGAACTATGGCTACACCTTC
TRBJ2-1,TRBV5-8,16,NA,TRBD2,CASSLDGGYSYNEQFF,TGTGCCAGCAGCTTAGACGGGGGGTACTCCTACAATGAGCAGTTCTTC
TRBJ1-5,TRBV19,15,NA,TRBD1,CASSQQGRSNQPQHF,TGTGCCAGTAGCCAACAGGGGAGAAGCAATCAGCCCCAGCATTTT
TRBJ2-7,TRBV19,15,once,NA,CASSVGLAFSYEQYF,TGTGCCAGTAGTGTAGGGCTGGCCTTTTCCTACGAGCAGTACTTC
TRBJ2-2,TRBV4-2,18,once,TRBD1,CASSQEWFAGQGTGELFF,TGTGCCAGCAGCCAAGAATGGTTCGCCGGACAGGGGACCGGGGAGCTGTTTTTT
TRBJ1-3,TRBV30,13,NA,NA,CAWSTWTGNTIYF,TGTGCCTGGAGCACATGGACCGGAAACACCATATATTTT
TRBJ1-1,TRBV30,12,NA,NA,CAWFSRNTEAFF,TGTGCCTGGTTTTCAAGGAACACTGAAGCTTTCTTT
TRBJ2-2,TRBV5-1,17,NA,NA,CASSPVTTTTNTGELFF,TGCGCCAGCAGCCCCGTAACTACAACTACGAACACCGGGGAGCTGTTTTTT